The sample holds a few counts of the clone carrying this T cell receptor (beta chain). Antigen specificity is unknown. V lost 3 bases to trimming and J lost 5 bases, with 16 bases between them. CDR1 MNHNS and CDR2 SASEGT come from the germline V gene. CDR3 length: 15 residues. The sample comes from a study of cytomegalovirus exposure and HLA in healthy donors. The study's findings and limits: What a later analysis showed was that several of the most significant clusters appeared linked to common viral pathogens. In a later analysis, HLA-C alleles had the fewest associated TCRs, DRB1 alleles the most.

The PCR ran on 60 Vbeta and 13 Jbeta primers. TCRdb's table, derived via immunoSEQ multiplex PCR, lists solely in-frame clones and lacks some. The table lists 95,000 to 100,000 clones, roughly 79% of them singletons. The sequence was collected from a woman aged 40 to 49 in good health and CMV-seronegative. The gene calls are TRBV6-1 and TRBJ1-2; D remains unclear. Sequenced input: PBMCs. The chain's CDR3 is CASSDRWNSPYGYTF. The CDR3 bases are TGTGCCAGCAGTGACCGATGGAACAGCCCTTATGGCTACACCTTC.